This T cell receptor beta chain originates from a study of regulatory T cells in long-lasting Graves disease (dated by TCRdb to the early 2020s). For the study in its entirety: To count as having persistent Graves' disease, a patient had to have received antithyroid drug treatment for over 5 years with TSH receptor autoantibodies remaining persistently positive. Patients with persistent Graves' disease were compared with patients with newly diagnosed Graves' disease using TCR sequencing and RNA sequencing of peripheral blood. The study took place in China and was registered as a clinical trial. A total of roughly 35 samples were covered by TCR sequencing, comprising approximately 13 persistent and around 20 newly diagnosed Graves' disease patients. Antithyroid drugs had been taken for approximately 10 years on average by persistent Graves' disease patients in the clinical cohort.

What the authors observed across the whole study: Persistent disease showed preferential use of TRBV28, TRBJ1-2 and TRBJ2-5, whereas newly diagnosed disease favored TRBV20-1 and TRBJ2-1. Persistent patients shared more public clonotypes among themselves (roughly 2,700) than newly diagnosed patients did (roughly 910). Sequencing and analysis were restricted to the TCR beta chain. The small sample size was acknowledged by the authors as a limitation that may reduce accuracy. Only peripheral blood was studied, because thyroid tissue, the primary lesion, was inaccessible. Compared with newly diagnosed patients, persistent Graves' disease patients had lower TCR Shannon entropy and fewer highly expanded clones, which suggests clonal expansion.

The germline V gene provides CDR1 MNHNS and CDR2 SASEGT. Taken from cysteine to phenylalanine, the CDR3 has 14 residues. Solely the CDR3 DNA is kept, with 42 bases framed from the first base. V is clipped by 9 bases and J by 2 bases, and the sequence between their germline boundaries is 16 bases long. Per the publication, the time point label means: persistent/refractory GD, antithyroid drugs over 5 years with positive TRAb. RNA was extracted from PBMCs in TRIzol for both TCR sequencing and RNA sequencing. The diagnosis of Graves' disease followed American Thyroid Association guidelines. The patients came from an endocrinology department in Xi'an, China. Each patient gave around 9.2 milliliters of peripheral blood, collected in an EDTA anticoagulant tube. Ficoll Paque Plus density gradient separation was used to isolate PBMCs, and no further T cell sorting was done. An Agilent 2100 Bioanalyzer and agarose gel were used to assess RNA quality, and a NanoDrop 2000 was used to measure RNA concentration.

To prepare the library, multiplex PCR was applied. Sequenced on an Illumina HiSeq 4000. iRepertoire HTBI primers and Arm-PCR amplification of CDR3 regions were used to construct TCR beta libraries. Before sequencing, the PCR products went through gel purification. In the original analysis: A total of 62 TRBV and 14 TRBJ segments were identified across samples and were used for gene usage analysis of CDR3 amino acid clonotypes. COPE and FqMerger were used to merge the filtered high-quality paired reads into contigs. BLAST was used to align contigs to the IMGT TRBV, TRBD and TRBJ reference genes, and CDR3 was defined following IMGT. Clonotypes above 0.1% frequency were classified as highly expanded clones. Shannon entropy was used to measure repertoire diversity, and the Gini coefficient was used to measure V-J evenness. Public clonotypes were defined as clonotypes shared by more than one individual. The public reads were run again by TCRdb, first through fastp at Q25 and then through MiXCR, and only productive beta chains were kept. Each CDR3 protein appears once, grouped with its most common genes and DNA. The V and J calls reflect TCRdb's pipeline rather than the authors' work. Recorded for this sample are 650,000 to 850,000 distinct CDR3 sequences; about 32% of them occurred a single time. Roughly 40% of the sample lies in the top ten.

Remarks on this clonotype: Its antigen is unknown. Base qualities are not provided; no much larger clone lies one nucleotide away.

The sequencing here drew on peripheral blood mononuclear cells (PBMCs), taken when the disease was refractory, from a patient treated with antithyroid drugs. Rearrangement joined TRBV6-1 to TRBJ1-2; the D gene is unclear. The clonotype originates from a female donor with Graves disease. At the DNA level, the sequence is TGTGCCAGTACCCCGAACAGCTTCAACTATGGCTACACCTTC. Protein translation: CASTPNSFNYGYTF.